These 15 T cell receptor beta chains came from one sample sequenced in a study (dated by TCRdb to between 2014 and 2016). Library method: 5' RACE. Sequencing relied on an Illumina MiSeq. TCRdb itself trimmed the public reads at Q25 with fastp, ran MiXCR and retained productive beta chains. Every entry covers one CDR3 protein and lists the most common genes and DNA from its rows. The sample has approximately 60,000 distinct CDR3 sequences on record, more than 25% of them singletons. About 3% of the sample is taken by the ten largest. The sample was tumor-infiltrating memory CD4+ T cells sorted from the breast tumor. This sample's cell subset or site label indicates: memory CD4+ T cells, CD4+CD45RO+CD25-. These receptors were taken from a female donor with breast cancer.

The chain's CDR3 is CASSSTSDRGETQYF. CDR3 nucleotides: TGTGCCAGCAGCTCCACTTCGGACAGGGGAGAGACCCAGTACTTC. The chain recombines TRBV7-8 with TRBJ2-5; TRBD1 agrees at 9 bases. The CDR3 is 15 residues long. Trimming at V came to 4 bases and at J to 4 bases, leaving 7 bases not matched to a gene. Per germline, CDR1 SGHVS and CDR2 FQNEAQ.

This chain joins TRBV25-1 and TRBJ1-2; D unclear. The CDR3 length is 14 residues. Germline CDR1 MGHDK, CDR2 SYGVNS. V was shortened by 3 bases and J by 3 bases, with 11 bases between the two germline ends. CDR3 nucleotides: TGTGCCAGCAGTGATCCGTGGCAGCACTATGGCTACACCTTC. Its translation is CASSDPWQHYGYTF.

This sequence joins TRBV24-1 and TRBJ2-5; D could derive from TRBD1 or TRBD2 (5 bases each). Trimming took 4 bases from V and 5 from J, leaving 13 bases between them. In germline, CDR1 is KGHDR, CDR2 SFDVKD. The CDR3 length is 14 residues. CDR3 nucleotides: TGTGCCACCAGTGAGGCCGGGACCGGGGAGACCCAGTACTTC. Its translation is CATSEAGTGETQYF.

The rearrangement uses TRBV29-1 and TRBJ2-1; no definite D call. The germline V gene has CDR1 SQVTM and CDR2 ANQGSEA. The V end was cut by 2 bases, the J end by 6 bases, with 14 bases between. CDR3 size: 14 residues. In DNA, the CDR3 is TGCAGCGTTGAAAATTTGGGCGGCGCCAATGAGCAGTTCTTC. This translates into CSVENLGGANEQFF.

Comments on this clonotype: A much larger clone is a single base away; this may be a read error. The chain recombines TRBV5-6 with TRBJ2-3, with TRBD2 identical over 12 bases. The CDR3 is 17 residues long. Germline lookup yields CDR1 SGHDT and CDR2 YYEEEE. CDR3: CASGLLGLAGYTDTQYF. CDR3 bases: TGTGCCAGCGGCTTGTTGGGACTAGCGGGCTACACAGATACGCAGTATTTT.

This clonotype has only a few counts. V usage is TRBV5-6 and J usage is TRBJ2-1, with D possibly matching TRBD1 (5 bases). Germline V lookup: CDR1 SGHDT, CDR2 YYEEEE. The CDR3 covers 12 residues. Deletions cut 1 base from V and 9 bases from J, with 8 bases between. The CDR3 loop reads CASSLRGGEQFF. The CDR3 bases are TGTGCCAGCAGCTTGAGGGGCGGTGAGCAGTTCTTC.

This clonotype came up a few times. This rearrangement joins TRBV29-1 to TRBJ2-3; TRBD1 agrees at 7 bases. CDR3 length equals 14 residues. The V and J ends lost 4 bases and 2 bases, in that order; junction bases with no gene match: 6. Germline CDR1 SQVTM, CDR2 ANQGSEA. CDR3 loop: CSVGQGGVTDTQYF. CDR3 nucleotides: TGCAGCGTTGGACAGGGTGGAGTCACAGATACGCAGTATTTT.

At least ten counts were recorded for this clonotype. V and J are TRBV2 and TRBJ1-1; a weak D match, TRBD1 (6 bases). V lost 7 bases and J 4 bases, leaving 19 bases between the germline ends. The CDR3 is 15 residues long. Germline CDR1 SNHLY, CDR2 FYNNEI. This CDR3 is CASNPRGGGSTEAFF. In DNA, the CDR3 is TGTGCCAGCAACCCAAGGGGGGGAGGAAGCACTGAAGCTTTCTTT.

The table lists this clonotype with a few counts. V usage is TRBV6-1 and J usage is TRBJ2-1, with D perhaps being TRBD1 or TRBD2 (5 bases each). Trimming shortened V by 7 bases and J by 3 bases, and 7 bases separated the two germline ends. The length of the CDR3 is 12 residues. The germline gives CDR1 MNHNS, CDR2 SASEGT. The CDR3 region has the DNA TGTGCCAGCATGAGGGGCTACAATGAGCAGTTCTTC. It encodes CASMRGYNEQFF.

The genes are TRBV6-6 and TRBJ1-1; TRBD1 agrees at 7 bases. The trim removed 8 bases at V and 11 bases at J, leaving 8 bases unmatched. Germline loops: CDR1 MNHNY, CDR2 SVGAGI (reference sequence). This CDR3 has 11 residues. The CDR3 nucleotides are TGTGCCAGCCGAGACAGGGCTGGTGCTTTCTTT. Its translation is CASRDRAGAFF.

This clonotype was counted only a few times. The rearrangement uses TRBV9 and TRBJ1-2; D possibly corresponds to TRBD1 (6 bases). Trimming stripped 3 bases from V and 4 bases from J, with 13 bases between. The germline CDR1 and CDR2 sequences are SGDLS and YYNGEE. This CDR3 spans 14 amino acids. Here the CDR3 DNA reads TGTGCCAGCAGCGCGGACAGCCCCATCTATGGCTACACCTTC. This gives the protein CASSADSPIYGYTF.

The chain employs TRBV7-2 and TRBJ2-2; D gene uncertain. The ends were cut back, 3 bases at V and 0 bases at J, with 5 bases in the middle. CDR3 length: 14 residues. Germline CDR1 SGHTA, CDR2 FQGNSA. In DNA form, the CDR3 reads TGTGCCAGCAGCTTCCAATCGAACACCGGGGAGCTGTTTTTT. Its translation: CASSFQSNTGELFF.

The V call is TRBV5-1, the J call TRBJ1-1; maybe TRBD1 (5 bases). The CDR3 is 14 residues long. Trimming shortened V by 3 bases and J by 1 base, and 10 bases separated the two germline ends. CDR1 SGHRS and CDR2 YFSETQ come from the germline V gene. The CDR3 DNA sequence: TGCGCCAGCAGCTCACAGGTAGAGAACACTGAAGCTTTCTTT. Its translation: CASSSQVENTEAFF.

A single count supports this clonotype. Likely a read error: the CDR3 ends without its conserved phenylalanine or tryptophan. The chain recombines TRBV13 with TRBJ1-6; D gene unclear. Germline V gives CDR1 PRHDT, CDR2 FYEKMQ (reference sequence). V was trimmed by 6 bases and J by 4 bases, leaving 25 bases between them. This CDR3 is 19 amino acids long. DNA for the CDR3: TGTGCCAGCAGACCACGCCGATCGTTGGCGGGGAGGTATAATTCACCCCTCCACTTA. Amino acids: CASRPRRSLAGRYNSPLHL.

V gene TRBV6-5 combines with J gene TRBJ2-1; 8 nucleotides agree with TRBD2. In germline, CDR1 is MNHEY, CDR2 SVGAGI. This CDR3 has 15 amino acids. V lost 4 bases and J lost 4; bases outside the gene matches: 6. CDR3 nucleotide sequence: TGTGCCAGCAGTTCGGGGGGGCTGGCATACAATGAGCAGTTCTTC. The encoded protein is CASSSGGLAYNEQFF.